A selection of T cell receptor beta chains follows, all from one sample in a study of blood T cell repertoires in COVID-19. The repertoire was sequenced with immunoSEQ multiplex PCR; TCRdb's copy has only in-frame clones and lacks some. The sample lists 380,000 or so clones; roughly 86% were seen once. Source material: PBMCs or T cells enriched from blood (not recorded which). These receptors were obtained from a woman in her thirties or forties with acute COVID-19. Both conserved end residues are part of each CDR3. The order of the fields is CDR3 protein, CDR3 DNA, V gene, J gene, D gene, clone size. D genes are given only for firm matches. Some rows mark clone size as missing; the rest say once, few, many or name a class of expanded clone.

CDR3: CASSLAAGGHYNEQFF
DNA: TGCGCCAGCAGCTTGGCCGCGGGGGGGCATTACAATGAGCAGTTCTTC
V: TRBV5-1
J: TRBJ2-1
D: TRBD2
size: NA

CDR3: CASSRSTGSPETQYF
DNA: TGCGCCAGCAGCCGTTCAACAGGGTCCCCAGAGACCCAGTACTTC
V: TRBV4-1
J: TRBJ2-5
D: NA
size: once

CDR3: CASSIDQGAANTEAFF
DNA: TGTGCCAGTAGTATAGATCAGGGCGCAGCCAACACTGAAGCTTTCTTT
V: TRBV19
J: TRBJ1-1
D: NA
size: NA

CDR3: CAWSGQGVGTNEKLFF
DNA: TGTGCCTGGAGTGGGCAGGGTGTGGGAACTAATGAAAAACTGTTTTTT
V: TRBV30
J: TRBJ1-4
D: NA
size: few

CDR3: CASSQAPGEQFF
DNA: TGCGCCAGCAGCCAAGCCCCAGGAGAGCAGTTCTTC
V: TRBV4-1
J: TRBJ2-1
D: NA
size: once

CDR3: CASRGQGAHYSNQPQHF
DNA: TGTGCCAGCAGAGGCCAAGGGGCCCACTATAGCAATCAGCCCCAGCATTTT
V: TRBV2
J: TRBJ1-5
D: NA
size: NA

CDR3: CASSRPGQTYEQYF
DNA: TGTGCCAGCAGTCGACCGGGACAGACCTACGAGCAGTACTTC
V: TRBV6-5
J: TRBJ2-7
D: TRBD1
size: once

CDR3: CASRDPELAEAYNEQFF
DNA: TGTGCCAGCAGGGATCCCGAGCTAGCGGAGGCCTACAATGAGCAGTTCTTC
V: TRBV2
J: TRBJ2-1
D: TRBD2
size: NA

CDR3: CASSGSTGEETQYF
DNA: TGTGCCAGCAGCGGTTCGACGGGGGAAGAGACCCAGTACTTC
V: TRBV2
J: TRBJ2-5
D: NA
size: few

CDR3: CASSLNSGTSGNTIYF
DNA: TGCGCCAGCAGCTTAAATAGCGGTACCTCTGGAAACACCATATATTTT
V: TRBV5-1
J: TRBJ1-3
D: NA
size: NA

CDR3: CASESHRGNGQYF
DNA: TGTGCCAGCGAAAGCCACAGGGGAAATGGGCAGTACTTC
V: TRBV12-3/TRBV12-4
J: TRBJ2-7
D: TRBD1
size: NA

CDR3: CAWSNIPYEQYF
DNA: TGTGCCTGGAGTAACATTCCCTACGAGCAGTACTTC
V: TRBV30
J: TRBJ2-7
D: NA
size: NA

CDR3: CASSAVAGGQETQYF
DNA: TGTGCCAGTAGTGCCGTAGCGGGGGGACAAGAGACCCAGTACTTC
V: TRBV19
J: TRBJ2-5
D: TRBD2
size: once

CDR3: CASSQGQTGANVLTF
DNA: TGTGCCAGCAGCCAAGGACAAACTGGGGCCAACGTCCTGACTTTC
V: TRBV6-5
J: TRBJ2-6
D: NA
size: NA

CDR3: CASTPAGTARAFF
DNA: TGTGCCAGCACCCCAGCGGGTACCGCCAGGGCTTTCTTT
V: TRBV12-3/TRBV12-4
J: TRBJ1-1
D: NA
size: NA

CDR3: CASSEAWGQGNEKLFF
DNA: TGTGCCAGCAGTGAAGCCTGGGGGCAGGGGAATGAAAAACTGTTTTTT
V: TRBV6-1
J: TRBJ1-4
D: NA
size: NA

CDR3: CASASGGLRQETQYF
DNA: TGTGCCAGCGCTAGCGGGGGGCTGCGACAAGAGACCCAGTACTTC
V: TRBV5-4
J: TRBJ2-5
D: TRBD2
size: NA

CDR3: CASSPARGVREQYF
DNA: TGCGCCAGCAGCCCCGCCAGGGGAGTACGCGAGCAGTACTTC
V: TRBV4-1
J: TRBJ2-7
D: NA
size: NA

CDR3: CASSLRERENGYTF
DNA: TGTGCCAGCTCCCTCCGCGAGAGGGAGAATGGCTACACCTTC
V: TRBV18
J: TRBJ1-2
D: NA
size: NA

CDR3: CASSEQGQGTEAFF
DNA: TGTGCCAGCAGTGAACAGGGACAGGGGACTGAAGCTTTCTTT
V: TRBV2
J: TRBJ1-1
D: TRBD1
size: NA

CDR3: CTSSLVKGVVNEQFF
DNA: TGTACCAGCAGCTTAGTTAAGGGGGTAGTCAATGAGCAGTTCTTC
V: TRBV7-9
J: TRBJ2-1
D: NA
size: NA

CDR3: CASSQTLMNTEAFF
DNA: TGTGCCAGCTCACAGACACTTATGAACACTGAAGCTTTCTTT
V: TRBV18
J: TRBJ1-1
D: NA
size: NA

CDR3: CASSPQGIETQYF
DNA: TGTGCCAGCAGTCCACAGGGGATAGAGACCCAGTACTTC
V: TRBV12-3/TRBV12-4
J: TRBJ2-5
D: TRBD1
size: NA

CDR3: CASSLSPEAFF
DNA: TGCGCCAGCAGCTTGTCTCCTGAAGCTTTCTTT
V: TRBV5-1
J: TRBJ1-1
D: NA
size: NA

CDR3: CASSYTGNEQFF
DNA: TGTGCCAGCAGTTATACGGGGAATGAGCAGTTCTTC
V: TRBV6-2/TRBV6-3
J: TRBJ2-1
D: NA
size: NA

CDR3: CASSRSQGAGNTIYF
DNA: TGTGCCAGCAGCCGATCTCAGGGGGCTGGAAACACCATATATTTT
V: TRBV5-5
J: TRBJ1-3
D: TRBD1
size: NA

CDR3: CASSEEGPLNTEAFF
DNA: TGTGCCAGCAGTGAAGAGGGGCCGTTGAACACTGAAGCTTTCTTT
V: TRBV6-1
J: TRBJ1-1
D: NA
size: NA

CDR3: CASSLEAGGDQPQHF
DNA: TGTGCCAGCAGCTTAGAGGCAGGAGGGGATCAGCCCCAGCATTTT
V: TRBV7-2
J: TRBJ1-5
D: NA
size: NA